This T cell receptor (beta chain) was captured by sequencing in a study of blood T cell repertoires in COVID-19. Study-wide background: Whether acute or convalescent, the COVID-19 samples came from the United States, Italy and Spain. Sources were T cells, B-cell-depleted T cells, or PBMCs; the material itself was cDNA or gDNA.

There are 14 residues in the CDR3. In germline, CDR1 is LNHDA, CDR2 SQIVND (reference sequence). Trimming at V came to 6 bases and at J to 7 bases, leaving 5 bases not matched to a gene. Two negative PCRs, clearance, or symptom resolution characterized the recovered Cohort 3 donors. Authors' data handling: Amplification of reference gene primers provided the estimated nucleated cell counts. TCRdb keeps only in-frame clones here, not all; method: immunoSEQ multiplex PCR. The DNA was the basis for D and trimming; V, J and clone size are from that table. The sample lists over 200,000 clones; under 90% were seen once.

The chain is built from TRBV19 and TRBJ1-6; 8 nucleotides align to TRBD1. The TCR was taken from a man aged 60 to 75 who had recovered from COVID-19. The material sequenced was PBMCs or T cells enriched from blood (not recorded which). CDR3 DNA: TGTGCCAGTAGAGGACAGGGCCGGAATTCACCCCTCCACTTT. Translated: CASRGQGRNSPLHF.